This TCR beta chain was sequenced in a study of T cell repertoires in cytomegalovirus infection. Study as a whole: Peptides in the study included HLA-C-restricted and HLA-B-restricted CMV epitopes. CMV infection and matching HLA type were both indicated by public TCR beta signatures. Study-wide findings and caveats: In two of eight donors, the top clonotype was HLA-C-restricted CMV-specific.

This clonotype was counted a few times. What it binds is unknown. Germline V gene lookup returns CDR1 SGHTA and CDR2 FQGTGA. With 2 bases clipped from V and 2 bases from J, the junction kept 2 bases outside the gene matches. This CDR3 is 14 amino acids long. TCRdb re-derived calls from the reads in MiXCR, one entry per CDR3 protein. The sample lists fewer than 350,000 distinct CDR3 sequences, just under 30% seen once, with over 15% in the top ten. The clonotype was recovered from a human donor in good health (CMV status not recorded). Some clones in this sample may be carry-over from other donors' samples. This chain uses TRBV7-3 with TRBJ1-1, with TRBD1 identical over 7 bases. The source material was cultured PBMCs, sampled from culture after CMV antigen stimulation. The CDR3 loop reads CASSLQGDNTEAFF. As DNA, the CDR3 is TGTGCCAGCAGCTTACAGGGGGATAACACTGAAGCTTTCTTT.